This is a list of T cell receptor beta chains from one sample in a study of identical twins. Via MiXCR, TCRdb re-called the 5' RACE reads, giving one row per CDR3 protein. The sample lists more than 250,000 distinct CDR3 sequences, approximately 8% occurring once. These data were likewise used in another study, on yellow fever vaccine responses in identical twins.

Material: memory (CD45RO+) T cells sorted from blood. The receptors derive from a young woman in good health. CDR3s include the opening cysteine and the closing phenylalanine or tryptophan. A D gene is named only where the DNA matches it firmly. Clone size is not always given. Where it is, it says once, few, many or a class for expanded clones.

TRBD1	many	TRBV12-3/TRBV12-4	TRBJ1-6	CASSFSGQGYSPLHF	TGTGCCAGCAGTTTTAGTGGACAGGGGTATTCACCCCTCCACTTT
TRBD1	many	TRBV18	TRBJ1-1	CASSRDRNTEAFF	TGTGCCAGCTCTAGGGACAGGAACACTGAAGCTTTCTTT
-	few	TRBV10-3	TRBJ2-7	CAISESGLPSYEQYF	TGTGCCATCAGTGAGTCAGGACTGCCTTCCTACGAGCAGTACTTC
-	-	TRBV27	TRBJ1-2	CASTGRWGYGYTF	TGTGCCAGCACTGGGCGCTGGGGATATGGCTACACCTTC
-	-	TRBV5-1	TRBJ2-5	CASSTGTGQETQYF	TGCGCCAGCAGCACGGGGACGGGACAAGAGACCCAGTACTTC
TRBD2	few	TRBV24-1	TRBJ2-7	CATSDAGGYEQYF	TGTGCCACCAGTGACGCGGGAGGATACGAGCAGTACTTC
-	many	TRBV6-5	TRBJ2-2	CASSYSVTRSTGELFF	TGTGCCAGCAGTTACTCGGTTACAAGGTCCACCGGGGAGCTGTTTTTT
-	-	TRBV2	TRBJ2-5	CASSDLRTGAQYF	TGTGCCAGCAGTGATCTGAGGACCGGGGCCCAGTACTTC
-	-	TRBV20-1	TRBJ2-2	CSASYVSGTGELFF	TGCAGTGCTAGTTACGTTTCGGGCACCGGGGAGCTGTTTTTT
TRBD1	few	TRBV5-1	TRBJ2-5	CASSFTGTGVLKTQYF	TGCGCCAGCAGTTTCACCGGGACAGGGGTTTTGAAGACCCAGTACTTC
TRBD1	many	TRBV6-4	TRBJ2-1	CASSGGQGGPNEQFF	TGTGCCAGCAGTGGCGGACAGGGGGGTCCAAATGAGCAGTTCTTC